These 4 T cell receptor beta chains came from one sample sequenced in a study of human T cells and chemical hapten exposure. TCRdb re-derived calls from the RACE reads in MiXCR, one entry per CDR3 protein. The sample lists roughly 51,000 distinct CDR3 sequences; approximately 10% were seen once. Noted time point: pre-sensitization, week 0. Regarding treatment: therapeutic diphenylcyclopropenone sensitization with weekly scalp DPC. The input for sequencing was whole blood, taken in connection with sensitization to the hapten diphenylcyclopropenone (DPC). The receptors here all came from a man between 35 and 55 years old with alopecia areata. Some clones in this sample may be carry-over from other donors' samples.

The CDR3 nucleotides are TGTGCCAGCAGTCCTGGGAGGGGAACTGGGGCCAACGTCCTGACTTTC. Its translation: CASSPGRGTGANVLTF. The rearrangement joins TRBV2 to TRBJ2-6; 7 bases fit TRBD2. Trimming at V came to 5 bases and at J to 2 bases, leaving 6 bases not matched to a gene. The CDR3 totals 16 residues. Germline CDR1 is SNHLY and CDR2 is FYNNEI.

V gene TRBV28 combines with J gene TRBJ2-1, with D unclear. The V end lost 2 bases, the J end lost 5 bases, and 10 bases lay between the germline ends. The CDR3 is 14 residues long. Looked up from germline, CDR1 is MDHEN and CDR2 is SYDVKM. The CDR3, as DNA: TGTGCCAGCAGTTTAGTCGCCCGGAACAATGAGCAGTTCTTC. It translates to CASSLVARNNEQFF.

This clonotype appeared a few times. The genes are TRBV20-1 and TRBJ2-7; weak D call: TRBD1 (6 bases). CDR3 length: 16 residues. In germline, CDR1 is DFQATT, CDR2 SNEGSKA (reference sequence). Trimming removed 0 bases at V and 6 bases at J, with 21 bases between. The DNA for the CDR3 is TGCAGTGCTAGAGATCTAAGCTCAATAACAGGGAGCGAGCAGTACTTC. As protein: CSARDLSSITGSEQYF.

This clonotype showed up many times. The gene calls are TRBV6-1 and TRBJ2-7; TRBD2 is a possible D gene (5 bases). The CDR3 loop spans 15 amino acids. Germline V gene data show CDR1 as MNHNS and CDR2 as SASEGT. V shed 5 bases and J shed 3 bases, with 17 bases lying between them. This CDR3 is CASSFEGSGFYEQYF. The CDR3 DNA reads TGTGCCAGCAGTTTCGAGGGATCGGGATTCTACGAGCAGTACTTC.